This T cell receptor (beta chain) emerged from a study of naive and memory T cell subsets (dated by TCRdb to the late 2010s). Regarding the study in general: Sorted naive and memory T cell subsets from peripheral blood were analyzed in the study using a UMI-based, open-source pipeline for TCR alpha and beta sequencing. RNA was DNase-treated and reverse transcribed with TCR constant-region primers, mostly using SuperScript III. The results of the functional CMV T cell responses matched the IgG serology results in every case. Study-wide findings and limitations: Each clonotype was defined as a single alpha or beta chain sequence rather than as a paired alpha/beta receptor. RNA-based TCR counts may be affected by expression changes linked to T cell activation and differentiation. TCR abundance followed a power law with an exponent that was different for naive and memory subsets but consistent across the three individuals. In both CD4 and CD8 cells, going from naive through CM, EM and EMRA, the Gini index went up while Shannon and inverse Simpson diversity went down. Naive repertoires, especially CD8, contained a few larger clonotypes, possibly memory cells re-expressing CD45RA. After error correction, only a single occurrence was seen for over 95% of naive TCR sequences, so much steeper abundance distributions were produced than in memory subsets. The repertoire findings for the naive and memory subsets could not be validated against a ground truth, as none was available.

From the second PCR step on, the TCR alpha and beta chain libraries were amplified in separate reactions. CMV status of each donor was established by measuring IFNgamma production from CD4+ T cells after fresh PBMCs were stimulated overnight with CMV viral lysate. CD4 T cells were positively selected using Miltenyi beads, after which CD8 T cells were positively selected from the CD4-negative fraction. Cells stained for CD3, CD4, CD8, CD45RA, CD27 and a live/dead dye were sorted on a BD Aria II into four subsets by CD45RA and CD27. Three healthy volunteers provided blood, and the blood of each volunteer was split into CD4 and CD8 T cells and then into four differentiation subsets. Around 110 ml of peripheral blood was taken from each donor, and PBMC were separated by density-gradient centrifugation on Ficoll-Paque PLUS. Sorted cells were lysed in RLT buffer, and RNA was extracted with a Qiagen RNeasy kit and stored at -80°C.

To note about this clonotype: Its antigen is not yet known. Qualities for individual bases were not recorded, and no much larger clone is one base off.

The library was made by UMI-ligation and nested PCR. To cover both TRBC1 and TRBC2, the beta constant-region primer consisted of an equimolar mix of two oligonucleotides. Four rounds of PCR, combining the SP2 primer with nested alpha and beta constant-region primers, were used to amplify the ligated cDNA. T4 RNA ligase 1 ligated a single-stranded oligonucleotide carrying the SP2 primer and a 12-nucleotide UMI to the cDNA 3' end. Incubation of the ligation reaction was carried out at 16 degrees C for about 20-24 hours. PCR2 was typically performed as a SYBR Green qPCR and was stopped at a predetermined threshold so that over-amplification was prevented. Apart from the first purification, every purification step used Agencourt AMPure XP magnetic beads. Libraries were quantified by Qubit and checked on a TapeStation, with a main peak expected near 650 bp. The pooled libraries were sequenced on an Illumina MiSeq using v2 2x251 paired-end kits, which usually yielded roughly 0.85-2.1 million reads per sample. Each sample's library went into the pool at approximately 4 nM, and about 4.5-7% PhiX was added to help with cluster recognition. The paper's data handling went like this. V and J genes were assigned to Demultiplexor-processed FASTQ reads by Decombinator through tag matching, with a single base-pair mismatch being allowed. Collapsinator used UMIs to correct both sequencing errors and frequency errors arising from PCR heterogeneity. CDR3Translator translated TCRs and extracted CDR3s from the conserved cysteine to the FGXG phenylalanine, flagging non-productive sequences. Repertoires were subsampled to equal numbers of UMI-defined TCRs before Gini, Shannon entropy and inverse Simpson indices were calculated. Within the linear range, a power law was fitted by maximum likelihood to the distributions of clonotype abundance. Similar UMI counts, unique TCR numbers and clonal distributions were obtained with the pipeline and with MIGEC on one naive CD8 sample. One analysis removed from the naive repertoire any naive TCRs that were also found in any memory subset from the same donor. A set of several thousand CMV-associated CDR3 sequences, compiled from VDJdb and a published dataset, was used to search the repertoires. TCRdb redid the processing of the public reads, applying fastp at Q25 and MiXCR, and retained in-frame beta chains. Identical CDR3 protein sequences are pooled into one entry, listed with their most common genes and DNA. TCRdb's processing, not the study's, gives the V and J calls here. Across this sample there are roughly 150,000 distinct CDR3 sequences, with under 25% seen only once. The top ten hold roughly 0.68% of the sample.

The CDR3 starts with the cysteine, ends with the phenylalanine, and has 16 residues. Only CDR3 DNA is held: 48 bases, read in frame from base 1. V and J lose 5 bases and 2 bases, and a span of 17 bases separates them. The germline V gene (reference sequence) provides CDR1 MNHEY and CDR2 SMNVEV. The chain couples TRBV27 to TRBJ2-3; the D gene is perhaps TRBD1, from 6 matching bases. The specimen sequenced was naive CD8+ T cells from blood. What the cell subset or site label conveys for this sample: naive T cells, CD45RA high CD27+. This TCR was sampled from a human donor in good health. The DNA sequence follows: TGTGCCAGCAGTCCCCAGACAGGCCGTTACACAGATACGCAGTATTTT. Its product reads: CASSPQTGRYTDTQYF.